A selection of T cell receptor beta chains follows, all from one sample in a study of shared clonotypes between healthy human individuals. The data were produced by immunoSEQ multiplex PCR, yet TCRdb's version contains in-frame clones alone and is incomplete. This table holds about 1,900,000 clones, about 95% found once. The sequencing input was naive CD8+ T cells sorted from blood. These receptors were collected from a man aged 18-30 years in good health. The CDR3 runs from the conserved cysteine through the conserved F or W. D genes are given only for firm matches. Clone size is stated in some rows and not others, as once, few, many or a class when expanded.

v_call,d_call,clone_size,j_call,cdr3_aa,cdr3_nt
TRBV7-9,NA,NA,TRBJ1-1,CASSLAPGRGYNTEAFF,TGTGCCAGCAGCTTAGCTCCCGGCAGAGGCTATAACACTGAAGCTTTCTTT
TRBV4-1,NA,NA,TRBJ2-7,CASSQGMGPSYEQYF,TGCGCCAGCAGCCAAGGGATGGGTCCCTCCTACGAGCAGTACTTC
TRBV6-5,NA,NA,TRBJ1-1,CASRLGTEAFF,TGTGCCAGCAGGTTAGGCACTGAAGCTTTCTTT
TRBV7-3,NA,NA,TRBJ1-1,CASSHLDGEAFF,TGTGCCAGCAGCCACCTCGACGGTGAAGCTTTCTTT
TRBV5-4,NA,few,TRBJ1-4,CASSLEGPYGTNEKLFF,TGTGCCAGCAGCTTGGAGGGACCCTATGGCACTAATGAAAAACTGTTTTTT
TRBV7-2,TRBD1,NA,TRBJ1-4,CASSSGTGTEKLFF,TGTGCCAGCAGCTCCGGGACAGGGACTGAAAAACTGTTTTTT
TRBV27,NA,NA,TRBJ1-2,CASSFQRDYGYTF,TGTGCCAGCAGTTTTCAACGGGACTATGGCTACACCTTC
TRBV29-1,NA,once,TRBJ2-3,CSVGGQALDTQYF,TGCAGCGTTGGGGGACAAGCACTGGATACGCAGTATTTT
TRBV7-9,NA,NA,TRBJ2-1,CASSPPSYNEQFF,TGTGCCAGCAGCCCGCCGTCCTACAATGAGCAGTTCTTC
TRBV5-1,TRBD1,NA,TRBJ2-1,CASSVLTTRGPENEQFF,TGCGCCAGCAGCGTCCTTACGACGAGGGGGCCGGAGAATGAGCAGTTCTTC
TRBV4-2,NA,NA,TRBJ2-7,CASSQDPGESSYEQYF,TGTGCCAGCAGCCAAGATCCGGGGGAGAGCTCCTACGAGCAGTACTTC
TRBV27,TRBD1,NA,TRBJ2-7,CASSLSPGTGHYEQYF,TGTGCCAGCAGTTTATCTCCTGGGACAGGGCACTACGAGCAGTACTTC
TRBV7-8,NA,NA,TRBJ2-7,CASSSTVLHSYEQYF,TGTGCCAGCAGCTCGACAGTTCTTCACTCCTACGAGCAGTACTTC
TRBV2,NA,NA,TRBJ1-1,CATEGGSVNTEAFF,TGTGCCACCGAGGGGGGCAGCGTGAACACTGAAGCTTTCTTT
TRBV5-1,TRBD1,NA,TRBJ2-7,CASSLLTGGVDEQYF,TGCGCCAGCAGCTTACTGACAGGGGGTGTCGACGAGCAGTACTTC
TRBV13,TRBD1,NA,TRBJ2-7,CASSSYRGDF,TGTGCCAGCAGTTCATACAGGGGGGACTTC
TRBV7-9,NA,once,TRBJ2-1,CASSLERTRLAPDEQFF,TGTGCCAGCAGCTTAGAGAGAACCCGTCTAGCCCCCGATGAGCAGTTCTTC
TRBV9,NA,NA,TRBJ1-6,CASSGAISSPLHF,TGTGCCAGCAGCGGGGCTATCAGCTCACCCCTCCACTTT
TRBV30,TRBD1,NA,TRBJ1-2,CAWSSDRESSYGYTF,TGTGCCTGGAGTTCGGACAGGGAGAGTTCCTATGGCTACACCTTC
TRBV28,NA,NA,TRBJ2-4,CASRKIFPAGPKEIQYF,TGTGCCAGCCGTAAAATCTTTCCGGCAGGGCCCAAAGAAATTCAGTACTTC
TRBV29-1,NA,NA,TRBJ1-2,CSVEGQSYGYTF,TGCAGCGTTGAAGGGCAGAGCTATGGCTACACCTTC
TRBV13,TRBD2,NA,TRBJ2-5,CASSVLAGGPEETQYF,TGTGCCAGCAGCGTTCTAGCGGGGGGGCCCGAAGAGACCCAGTACTTC
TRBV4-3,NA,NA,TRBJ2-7,CASSQGAPVAAGYEQYF,TGCGCCAGCAGCCAAGGGGCCCCTGTTGCGGCTGGATACGAGCAGTACTTC
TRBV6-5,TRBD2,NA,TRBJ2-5,CASSYSGGQETQYF,TGTGCCAGCAGTTATAGCGGGGGGCAAGAGACCCAGTACTTC
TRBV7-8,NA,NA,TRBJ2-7,CASSFQGWAYEQYF,TGTGCCAGCAGCTTCCAGGGTTGGGCTTACGAGCAGTACTTC
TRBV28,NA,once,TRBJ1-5,CASRDWGQPQHF,TGTGCCAGCCGGGATTGGGGACAGCCCCAGCATTTT
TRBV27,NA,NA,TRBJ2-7,CASSSSTDPYEQYF,NA
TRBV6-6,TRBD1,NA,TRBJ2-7,CASSQGESVGVYEQYF,TGTGCCAGCAGTCAGGGGGAATCGGTTGGAGTCTACGAGCAGTACTTC
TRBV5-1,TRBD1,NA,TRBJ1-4,CASSLGPTGGPNEKLFF,TGCGCCAGCAGCTTGGGTCCCACAGGGGGTCCTAATGAAAAACTGTTTTTT
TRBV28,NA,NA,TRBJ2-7,CASSPYPGTTSYEQYF,TGTGCCAGCAGTCCTTACCCTGGGACAACTTCCTACGAGCAGTACTTC
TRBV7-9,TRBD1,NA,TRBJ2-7,CATATGVNEQYF,TGTGCCACCGCGACAGGGGTCAACGAGCAGTACTTC
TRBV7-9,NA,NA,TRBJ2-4,CASSSLGEAIQYF,TGTGCCAGCAGCTCCCTAGGGGAGGCCATTCAGTACTTC
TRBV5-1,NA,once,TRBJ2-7,CASSLEPGSYEQYF,TGCGCCAGCAGCTTGGAGCCCGGTTCCTACGAGCAGTACTTC
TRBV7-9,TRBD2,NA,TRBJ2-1,CASSLAGAGGPREQFF,TGTGCCAGCAGCTTAGCGGGAGCGGGAGGGCCAAGGGAGCAGTTCTTC
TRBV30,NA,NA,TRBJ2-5,CAWSVLGGRETQYF,TGTGCCTGGAGTGTACTGGGGGGAAGGGAGACCCAGTACTTC
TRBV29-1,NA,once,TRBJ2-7,CSVEGPGTYEQYF,TGCAGCGTTGAAGGGCCGGGTACTTACGAGCAGTACTTC
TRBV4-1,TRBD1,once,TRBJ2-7,CASSQVRQGPYEQYF,TGCGCCAGCAGCCAAGTACGACAGGGACCCTACGAGCAGTACTTC
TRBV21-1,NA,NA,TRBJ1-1,CAKDGVRKNTEAFF,TGTGCCAAAGATGGAGTGAGGAAGAACACTGAAGCTTTCTTT
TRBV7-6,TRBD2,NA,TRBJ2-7,CASRPSGGNYEQYF,TGTGCCAGCCGTCCTAGCGGGGGAAATTACGAGCAGTACTTC
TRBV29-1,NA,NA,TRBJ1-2,CSVEPTNYGYTF,TGCAGCGTTGAACCTACTAACTATGGCTACACCTTC
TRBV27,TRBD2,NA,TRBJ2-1,CASSSPGLAGVGNEQFF,TGTGCCAGCAGTTCTCCGGGACTAGCGGGAGTGGGGAATGAGCAGTTCTTC
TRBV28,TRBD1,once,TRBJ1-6,CASRRAGTGVSPLHF,TGTGCCAGCAGACGCGCCGGGACAGGGGTTTCACCCCTCCACTTT
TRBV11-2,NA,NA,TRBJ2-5,CASSPGSPQETQYF,TGTGCCAGCAGCCCAGGGTCCCCTCAAGAGACCCAGTACTTC